This is a list of T cell receptor beta chains from one sample in a study of shared clonotypes between healthy human individuals. Repertoires were generated with immunoSEQ multiplex PCR, while TCRdb's copy carries only in-frame clones and drops some. This table has 2,500,000 or so clones, roughly 93% appearing once. The sample was naive CD4+ T cells from PBMCs. Receptor source: a man between 18 and 29 years old in good health. Some clones in this sample may be carry-over from other donors' samples. Both conserved end residues are part of each CDR3. A D gene is named only where the DNA matches it firmly. The size field is filled for only some rows; it gives once, few, many or a size class.

size: .
D: .
J: TRBJ2-3
V: TRBV7-2
CDR3: CASSLDGNTQYF
DNA: TGTGCCAGCAGCTTGGATGGAAATACGCAGTATTTT

size: .
D: TRBD2
J: TRBJ2-5
V: TRBV7-3
CDR3: CASSLTGTSGETQYF
DNA: TGTGCCAGCAGCTTAACAGGGACTAGCGGCGAGACCCAGTACTTC

size: .
D: TRBD1
J: TRBJ1-4
V: TRBV7-6
CDR3: CASSHRQGVTNEKLFF
DNA: TGTGCCAGCAGCCATCGACAGGGGGTGACTAATGAAAAACTGTTTTTT

size: .
D: TRBD1
J: TRBJ2-6
V: TRBV28
CDR3: CASSPATGQSGANVLTF
DNA: TGTGCCAGCAGTCCCGCGACAGGGCAGTCTGGGGCCAACGTCCTGACTTTC

size: .
D: .
J: TRBJ1-1
V: TRBV18
CDR3: CASSPPGATNTEAFF
DNA: TGTGCCAGCTCACCACCGGGGGCGACGAACACTGAAGCTTTCTTT

size: .
D: .
J: TRBJ1-3
V: TRBV15
CDR3: CATSRDILGGSGNTIYF
DNA: TGTGCCACCAGCAGAGACATATTGGGGGGCTCTGGAAACACCATATATTTT

size: .
D: TRBD1
J: TRBJ1-2
V: TRBV4-1
CDR3: CASSQPVRGPGGYTF
DNA: TGCGCCAGCAGCCAGCCGGTCAGGGGGCCGGGGGGCTACACCTTC

size: .
D: .
J: TRBJ2-2
V: TRBV10-2
CDR3: CASSAQGGTGELFF
DNA: TGCGCCAGCAGTGCTCAGGGGGGCACCGGGGAGCTGTTTTTT

size: .
D: .
J: TRBJ2-5
V: TRBV7-3
CDR3: CASSLRSQETQYF
DNA: TGTGCCAGCAGCTTAAGATCTCAAGAGACCCAGTACTTC

size: once
D: .
J: TRBJ1-4
V: TRBV4-1
CDR3: CASSQTGANEKLFF
DNA: TGCGCCAGCAGCCAAACCGGTGCTAATGAAAAACTGTTTTTT